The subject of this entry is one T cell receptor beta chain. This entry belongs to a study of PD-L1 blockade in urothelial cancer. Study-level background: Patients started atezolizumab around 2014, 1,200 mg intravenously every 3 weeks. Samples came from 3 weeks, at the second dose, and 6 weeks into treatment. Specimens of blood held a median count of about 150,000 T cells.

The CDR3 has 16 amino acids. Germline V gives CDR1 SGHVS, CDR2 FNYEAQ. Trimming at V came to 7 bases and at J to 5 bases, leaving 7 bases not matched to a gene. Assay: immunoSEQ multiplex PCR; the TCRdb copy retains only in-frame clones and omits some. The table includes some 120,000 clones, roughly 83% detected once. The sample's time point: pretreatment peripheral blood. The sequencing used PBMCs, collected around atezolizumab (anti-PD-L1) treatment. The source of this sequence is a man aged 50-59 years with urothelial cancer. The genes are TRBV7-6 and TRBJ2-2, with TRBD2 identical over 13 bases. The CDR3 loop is CASTRTSGSVTGELFF. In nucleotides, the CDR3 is TGTGCCAGCACCCGGACTAGCGGGAGTGTTACCGGGGAGCTGTTTTTT.